This T cell receptor beta chain was found in a study of T-cell reconstitution after alpha-beta-depleted transplantation in children. CDR1 and CDR2 (germline): DFQATT, SNEGSKA (reference sequence). Trimming removed 7 bases from V and 7 bases from J; junction bases left unmatched: 11. The CDR3 is 13 amino acids. This clonotype was recorded once. Using unique molecular identifiers, the investigators prepared the TCRbeta library. TCRdb redid the calling of the PCR reads with MiXCR, one entry per CDR3 protein. The table shows approximately 250,000 distinct CDR3 sequences, with roughly 23% occurring only once.

V and J are TRBV20-1 and TRBJ2-7; 9 nucleotides line up with TRBD2. The specimen comprised PBMCs, sampled before TCRalphabeta/CD19-depleted stem cell transplant. The TCR originated in a girl aged 2 to 9 with Fanconi anemia, due to receive a stem cell transplant. The CDR3 region has the DNA TGCAGTGTTGCCCCTAGCGGGATCTTTGAGCAGTACTTC. Amino acid sequence: CSVAPSGIFEQYF.